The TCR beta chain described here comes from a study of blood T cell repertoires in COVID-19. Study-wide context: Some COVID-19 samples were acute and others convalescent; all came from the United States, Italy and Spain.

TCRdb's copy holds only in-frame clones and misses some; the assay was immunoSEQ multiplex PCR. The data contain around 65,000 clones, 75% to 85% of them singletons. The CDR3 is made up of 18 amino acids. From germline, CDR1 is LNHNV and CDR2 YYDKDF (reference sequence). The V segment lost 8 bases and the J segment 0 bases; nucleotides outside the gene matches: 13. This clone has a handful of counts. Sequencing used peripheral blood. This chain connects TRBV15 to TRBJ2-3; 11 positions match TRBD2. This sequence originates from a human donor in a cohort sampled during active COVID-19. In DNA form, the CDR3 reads TGTGCCACCTGGAAGCCGGGACTAGCGGAGCCTAGCACAGATACGCAGTATTTT. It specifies CATWKPGLAEPSTDTQYF.